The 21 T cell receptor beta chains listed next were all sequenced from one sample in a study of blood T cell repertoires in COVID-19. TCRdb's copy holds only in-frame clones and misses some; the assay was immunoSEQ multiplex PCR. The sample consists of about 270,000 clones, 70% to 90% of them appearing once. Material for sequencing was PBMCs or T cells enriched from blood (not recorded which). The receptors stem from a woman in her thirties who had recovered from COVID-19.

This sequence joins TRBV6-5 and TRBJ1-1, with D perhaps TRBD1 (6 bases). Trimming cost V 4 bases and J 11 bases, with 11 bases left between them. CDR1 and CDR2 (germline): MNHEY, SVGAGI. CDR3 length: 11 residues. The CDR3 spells CASSLGQSAFF. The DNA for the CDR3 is TGTGCCAGCAGTTTAGGACAGTCCGCTTTCTTT.

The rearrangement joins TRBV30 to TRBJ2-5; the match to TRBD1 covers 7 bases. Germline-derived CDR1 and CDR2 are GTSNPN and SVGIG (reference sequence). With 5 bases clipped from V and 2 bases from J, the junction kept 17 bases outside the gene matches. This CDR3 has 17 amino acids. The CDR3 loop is CAWFSPSPDRAQETQYF. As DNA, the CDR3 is TGTGCCTGGTTCTCACCTTCGCCTGACAGGGCACAAGAGACCCAGTACTTC. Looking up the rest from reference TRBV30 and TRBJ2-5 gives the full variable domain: SQTIHQWPATLVQPVGSPLSLECTVEGTSNPNLYWYRQAAGRGLQLLFYSVGIGQISSEVPQNLSASRPQDRQFILSSKKLLLSDSGFYLCAWFSPSPDRAQETQYFGPGTRLLVL.

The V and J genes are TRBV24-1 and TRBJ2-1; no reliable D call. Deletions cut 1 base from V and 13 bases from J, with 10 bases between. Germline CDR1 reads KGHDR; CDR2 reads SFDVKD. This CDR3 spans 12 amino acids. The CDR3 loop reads CATSDFQTYQFF. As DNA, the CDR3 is TGTGCCACCAGTGATTTTCAAACCTACCAGTTCTTC.

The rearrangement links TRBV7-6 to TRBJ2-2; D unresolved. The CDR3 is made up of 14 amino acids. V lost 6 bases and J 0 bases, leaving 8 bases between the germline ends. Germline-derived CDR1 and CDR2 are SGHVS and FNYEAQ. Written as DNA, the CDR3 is TGTGCCAGCAGGTGGAGACCGAACACCGGGGAGCTGTTTTTT. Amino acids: CASRWRPNTGELFF. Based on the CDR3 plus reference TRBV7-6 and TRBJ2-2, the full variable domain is GAGVSQSPRYKVTKRGQDVALRCDPISGHVSLYWYRQALGQGPEFLTYFNYEAQQDKSGLPNDRFSAERPEGSISTLTIQRTEQRDSAMYRCASRWRPNTGELFFGEGSRLTVL.

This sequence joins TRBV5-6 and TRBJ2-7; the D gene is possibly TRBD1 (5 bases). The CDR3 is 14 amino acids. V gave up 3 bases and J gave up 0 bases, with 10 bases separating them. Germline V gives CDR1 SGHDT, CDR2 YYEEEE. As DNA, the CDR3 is TGTGCCAGCAGCTACGACAGAAACTCCTACGAGCAGTACTTC. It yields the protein CASSYDRNSYEQYF.

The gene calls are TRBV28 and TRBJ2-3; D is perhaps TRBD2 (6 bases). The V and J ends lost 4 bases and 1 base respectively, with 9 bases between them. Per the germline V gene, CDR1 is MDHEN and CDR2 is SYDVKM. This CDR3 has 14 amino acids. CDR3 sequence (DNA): TGTGCCAGCAGTTGGAGGGGTGGCACAGATACGCAGTATTTT. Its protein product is CASSWRGGTDTQYF.

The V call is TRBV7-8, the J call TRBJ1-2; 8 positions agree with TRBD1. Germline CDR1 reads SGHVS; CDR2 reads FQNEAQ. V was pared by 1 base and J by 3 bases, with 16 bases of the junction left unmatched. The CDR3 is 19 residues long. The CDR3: CASSLDPGGYRGKDYGYTF. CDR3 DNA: TGTGCCAGCAGCTTAGACCCGGGGGGATACAGGGGGAAAGACTATGGCTACACCTTC.

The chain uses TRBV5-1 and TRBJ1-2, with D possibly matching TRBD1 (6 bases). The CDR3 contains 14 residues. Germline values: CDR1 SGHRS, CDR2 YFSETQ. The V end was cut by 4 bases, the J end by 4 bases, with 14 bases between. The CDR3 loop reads CASSVETGIYGYTF. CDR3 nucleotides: TGCGCCAGCAGCGTCGAAACAGGGATCTATGGCTACACCTTC. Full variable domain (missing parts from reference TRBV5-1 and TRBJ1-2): KAGVTQTPRYLIKTRGQQVTLSCSPISGHRSVSWYQQTPGQGLQFLFEYFSETQRNKGNFPGRFSGRQFSNSRSEMNVSTLELGDSALYLCASSVETGIYGYTFGSGTRLTVV.

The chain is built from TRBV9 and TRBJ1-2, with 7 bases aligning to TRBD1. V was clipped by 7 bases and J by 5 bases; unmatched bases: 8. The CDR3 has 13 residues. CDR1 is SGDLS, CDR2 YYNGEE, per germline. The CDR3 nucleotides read TGTGCCAGCTCAACGACCAGGGGGTATGGCTACACCTTC. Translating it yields CASSTTRGYGYTF.

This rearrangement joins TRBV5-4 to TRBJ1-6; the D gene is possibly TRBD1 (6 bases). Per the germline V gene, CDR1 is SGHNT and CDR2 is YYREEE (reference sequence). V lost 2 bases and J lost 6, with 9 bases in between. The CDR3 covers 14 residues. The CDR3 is CASSFDRLNSPLHF. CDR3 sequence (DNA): TGTGCCAGCAGCTTCGACAGGCTTAATTCACCCCTCCACTTT.

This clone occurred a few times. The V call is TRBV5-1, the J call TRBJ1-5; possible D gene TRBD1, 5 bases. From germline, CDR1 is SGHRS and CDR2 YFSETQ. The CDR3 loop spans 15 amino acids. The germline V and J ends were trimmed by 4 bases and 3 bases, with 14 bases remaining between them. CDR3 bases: TGCGCCAGCAGCCCCTCGGGGGGGTCCAATCAGCCCCAGCATTTT. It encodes CASSPSGGSNQPQHF.

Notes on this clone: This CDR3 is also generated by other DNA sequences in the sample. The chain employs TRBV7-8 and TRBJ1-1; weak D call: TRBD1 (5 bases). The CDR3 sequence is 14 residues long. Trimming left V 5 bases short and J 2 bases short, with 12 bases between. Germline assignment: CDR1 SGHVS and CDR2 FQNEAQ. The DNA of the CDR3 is TGTGCCAGCAGCCTAGGGACGGGAAACACTGAAGCTTTCTTT. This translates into CASSLGTGNTEAFF.

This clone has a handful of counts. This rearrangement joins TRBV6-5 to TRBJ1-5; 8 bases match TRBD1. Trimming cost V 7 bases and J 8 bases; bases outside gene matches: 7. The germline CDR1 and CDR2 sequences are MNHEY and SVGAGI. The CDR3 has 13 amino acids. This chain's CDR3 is CASTGAGGKPQHF. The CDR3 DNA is TGTGCCAGCACCGGGGCAGGGGGCAAGCCCCAGCATTTT.

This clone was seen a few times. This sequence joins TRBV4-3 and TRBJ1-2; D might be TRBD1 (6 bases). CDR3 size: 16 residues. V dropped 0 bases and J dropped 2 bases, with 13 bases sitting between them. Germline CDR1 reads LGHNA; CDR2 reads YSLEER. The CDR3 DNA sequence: TGCGCCAGCAGCCAAGATATAACAGGGTGGAACTATGGCTACACCTTC. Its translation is CASSQDITGWNYGYTF.

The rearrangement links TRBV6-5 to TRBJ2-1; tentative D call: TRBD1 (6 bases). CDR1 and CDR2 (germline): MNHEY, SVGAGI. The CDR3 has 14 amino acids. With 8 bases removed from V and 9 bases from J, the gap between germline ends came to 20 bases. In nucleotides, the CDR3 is TGTGCCAGCCGATTTGGGGACAAACAGGGTGAGCAGTTCTTC. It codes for CASRFGDKQGEQFF.

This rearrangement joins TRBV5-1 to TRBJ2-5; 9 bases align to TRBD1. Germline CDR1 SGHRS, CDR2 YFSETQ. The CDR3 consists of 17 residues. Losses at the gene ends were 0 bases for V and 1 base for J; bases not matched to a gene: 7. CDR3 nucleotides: TGCGCCAGCAGCTTGGGGGACAGGGAGTCGGTCCAAGAGACCCAGTACTTC. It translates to CASSLGDRESVQETQYF.

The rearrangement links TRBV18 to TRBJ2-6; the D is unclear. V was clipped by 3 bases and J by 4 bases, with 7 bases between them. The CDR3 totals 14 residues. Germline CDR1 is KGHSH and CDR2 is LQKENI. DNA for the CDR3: TGTGCCAGCTCACCCCCGAGGGGGGCCAACGTCCTGACTTTC. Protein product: CASSPPRGANVLTF.

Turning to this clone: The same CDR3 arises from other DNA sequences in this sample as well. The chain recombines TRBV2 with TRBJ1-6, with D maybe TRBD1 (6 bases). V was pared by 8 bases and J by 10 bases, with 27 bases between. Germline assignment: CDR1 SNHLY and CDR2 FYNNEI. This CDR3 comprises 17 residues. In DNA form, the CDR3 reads TGTGCCAGCGTCAAGGATCAACGGGGGGGGGCTGGGTCACCCCTCCACTTT. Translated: CASVKDQRGGAGSPLHF.

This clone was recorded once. Here the CDR3 reads CSASLGTGPDTIYF. Written as DNA, the CDR3 is TGCAGTGCTAGTTTGGGGACAGGTCCTGACACCATATATTTT. This chain uses TRBV20-1 with TRBJ1-3; 8 bases are shared with TRBD1. CDR1 DFQATT and CDR2 SNEGSKA come from the germline V gene (reference sequence). The CDR3 is made up of 14 amino acids. The V gene end was trimmed by 3 bases and the J gene end by 8 bases; junction bases not matched to a gene: 9.

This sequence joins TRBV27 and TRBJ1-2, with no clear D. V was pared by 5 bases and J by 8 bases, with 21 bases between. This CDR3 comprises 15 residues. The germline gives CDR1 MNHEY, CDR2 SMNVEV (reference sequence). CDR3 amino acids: CASSPSGEASGGYTF. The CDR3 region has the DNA TGTGCCAGCAGTCCAAGCGGGGAAGCCTCAGGCGGCTACACCTTC.

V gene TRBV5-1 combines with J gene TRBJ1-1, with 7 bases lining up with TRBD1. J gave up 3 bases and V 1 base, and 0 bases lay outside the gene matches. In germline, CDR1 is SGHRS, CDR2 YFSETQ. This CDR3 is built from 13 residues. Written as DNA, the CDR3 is TGCGCCAGCAGCTTGCAGGGGGACACTGAAGCTTTCTTT. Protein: CASSLQGDTEAFF.